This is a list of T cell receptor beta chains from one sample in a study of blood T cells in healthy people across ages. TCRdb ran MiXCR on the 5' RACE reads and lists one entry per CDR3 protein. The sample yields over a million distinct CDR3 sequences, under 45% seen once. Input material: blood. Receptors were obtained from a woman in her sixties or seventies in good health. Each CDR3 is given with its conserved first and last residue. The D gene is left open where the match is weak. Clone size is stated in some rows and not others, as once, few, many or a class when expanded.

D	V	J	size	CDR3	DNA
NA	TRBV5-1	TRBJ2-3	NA	CASSLGMGGSDTQYF	TGCGCCAGCAGCTTGGGAATGGGGGGCTCTGATACGCAGTATTTT
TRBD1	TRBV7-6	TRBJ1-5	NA	CASSLGASSGTGYTNRPQHF	TGTGCCAGCAGCTTAGGGGCGTCATCCGGGACAGGGTACACGAATCGGCCCCAGCATTTT
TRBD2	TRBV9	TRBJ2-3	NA	CASSPEGPRGAQYF	TGTGCCAGCAGCCCCGAGGGACCCCGGGGGGCGCAGTATTTT
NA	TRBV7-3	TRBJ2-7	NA	CASSLGDRAWGYEQYF	TGTGCCAGCAGCTTAGGAGACAGAGCCTGGGGCTACGAGCAGTACTTC
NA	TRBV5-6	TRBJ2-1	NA	CASSLQPRASYEQFF	TGTGCCAGCAGCCTCCAGCCCAGGGCCTCCTACGAGCAGTTCTTC
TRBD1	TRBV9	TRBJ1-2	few	CASSVAGQGHYGYTF	TGTGCCAGCAGCGTAGCGGGACAGGGCCACTATGGCTACACCTTC
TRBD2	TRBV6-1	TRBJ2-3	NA	CASSENPTSDRSDTQYF	TGTGCCAGCAGCGAAAATCCGACTAGCGATCGGTCAGATACGCAGTATTTT
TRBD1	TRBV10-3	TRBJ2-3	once	CAIRRQGASDTQYF	TGTGCCATCAGGCGACAGGGGGCATCAGATACGCAGTATTTT
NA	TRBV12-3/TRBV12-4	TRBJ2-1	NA	CASSPPDRPSYNEQFF	TGTGCCAGCAGTCCCCCTGACAGGCCGTCCTACAATGAGCAGTTCTTC
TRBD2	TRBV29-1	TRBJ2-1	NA	CSVGLADYNEQFF	TGCAGCGTTGGACTAGCGGACTACAATGAGCAGTTCTTC
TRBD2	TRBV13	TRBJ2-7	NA	CASSLGGRGINEQYF	TGTGCCAGCAGCTTAGGCGGGAGGGGTATCAACGAGCAGTACTTC
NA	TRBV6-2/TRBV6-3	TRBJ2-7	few	CASRFVYGRISYEQYF	TGTGCCAGCAGATTTGTATACGGGAGAATCTCCTACGAGCAGTACTTC